This passage covers 31 T cell receptor beta chains from one sample sequenced in a study of blood T cell repertoires in COVID-19. This table comes from immunoSEQ multiplex PCR, and its TCRdb copy is limited to in-frame clones, with some not included. The sample holds over 150,000 clones; about 87% are singletons and the top ten take approximately 0.5%. Sequenced input: peripheral blood. These receptors all come from a man aged 60 to 75 with COVID-19, enrolled during active disease.

The CDR3 sequence is CATSDGDRGNEQYF. In nucleotides, the CDR3 is TGTGCCACCAGTGATGGGGACAGGGGGAACGAGCAGTACTTC. This chain links TRBV24-1 with TRBJ2-7; TRBD1 aligns across 11 bases. J was trimmed by 5 bases and V by 3 bases; bases with no gene match: 2. Germline V gene data show CDR1 as KGHDR and CDR2 as SFDVKD. The CDR3 sequence is 14 residues long.

The chain employs TRBV27 and TRBJ1-1; D is undetermined. CDR1 is MNHEY and CDR2 is SMNVEV in the germline V gene (reference sequence). Between the trimmed V and J ends, which lost 5 bases and 5 bases, there was a span of 12 bases. This CDR3 is built from 13 residues. This chain's CDR3 is CASSPIEATEAFF. The CDR3 DNA reads TGTGCCAGCAGTCCCATCGAGGCGACTGAAGCTTTCTTT.

The count of this clone is one. V and J are TRBV6-5 and TRBJ2-7; tentatively, D is TRBD1 (6 bases). Trimming removed 5 bases at V and 2 bases at J, with 10 bases between. CDR1 is MNHEY, CDR2 SVGAGI, per germline. The CDR3 covers 13 residues. The CDR3 DNA reads TGTGCCAGCAGTCCCAGGGGTCCCTACGAGCAGTACTTC. Its protein is CASSPRGPYEQYF.

The chain uses TRBV5-4 and TRBJ2-7, with a possible D match to TRBD2 (6 bases). The V gene's germline CDR1 is SGHNT and CDR2 YYREEE (reference sequence). The CDR3 loop spans 16 amino acids. V lost 3 bases and J 2 bases, leaving 18 bases between the germline ends. This chain's CDR3 is CASSSPRGTVPYEQYF. The CDR3 DNA reads as TGTGCCAGCAGCTCCCCCCGGGGGACGGTTCCCTACGAGCAGTACTTC.

This chain connects TRBV3-1 (or the pseudogene TRBV3-2) to TRBJ2-1; D is possibly TRBD2 (5 bases). CDR3 length equals 12 residues. Germline assignment: CDR1 LGHDT and CDR2 YNNKEL (reference sequence). Trimming removed 4 bases from V and 10 bases from J, with 11 bases in between. CDR3 DNA sequence: TGTGCCAGCAGCCCCCCCGGCGGGGAGCAGTTCTTC. Protein: CASSPPGGEQFF.

The genes are TRBV7-2 and TRBJ1-3; the D is unclear. The V gene's germline CDR1 is SGHTA and CDR2 FQGNSA. CDR3 length equals 15 residues. Trimming removed 1 base from V and 0 bases from J, with 7 bases in between. The CDR3 DNA sequence: TGTGCCAGCAGCTTAGTCAGACTCTCTGGAAACACCATATATTTT. The encoded protein is CASSLVRLSGNTIYF.

The chain links TRBV19 to TRBJ1-4, with D possibly matching TRBD1 (6 bases). The CDR3 consists of 15 residues. V was trimmed by 7 bases and J by 6 bases, leaving 18 bases between them. Germline CDR1 reads LNHDA; CDR2 reads SQIVND (reference sequence). CDR3 in DNA: TGTGCCAGTACCGAGACAGGCCCATCTTATGAAAAACTGTTTTTT. It encodes CASTETGPSYEKLFF.

This chain connects TRBV19 to TRBJ2-2, with TRBD2 matching over 8 bases. The CDR3 has 16 residues. CDR1 and CDR2 from the germline V gene are LNHDA and SQIVND (reference sequence). The trim removed 5 bases at V and 4 bases at J, leaving 9 bases unmatched. The CDR3 region has the DNA TGTGCCAGTAGTGCCCGTGTGGGACTAGTCACCGGGGAGCTGTTTTTT. It is translated as CASSARVGLVTGELFF.

The chain carries TRBV2 and TRBJ2-3, with a tentative D call TRBD1 (6 bases). V gave up 6 bases and J gave up 5 bases, with 15 bases separating them. Looked up from germline, CDR1 is SNHLY and CDR2 is FYNNEI. This CDR3 comprises 14 residues. CDR3 coding DNA: TGTGCCAGCAGCGCCAATACAGGGAAAGATACGCAGTATTTT. This gives the protein CASSANTGKDTQYF. Full variable domain (outside the CDR3, taken from reference TRBV2 and TRBJ2-3): EPEVTQTPSHQVTQMGQEVILRCVPISNHLYFYWYRQILGQKVEFLVSFYNNEISEKSEIFDDQFSVERPDGSNFTLKIRSTKLEDSAMYFCASSANTGKDTQYFGPGTRLTVL.

The V gene is TRBV6-5, the J gene TRBJ1-1; a weak D match, TRBD1 (5 bases). Deletions cut 7 bases from V and 4 bases from J, with 13 bases between. The germline V gene has CDR1 MNHEY and CDR2 SVGAGI. The CDR3 spans 13 residues. The CDR3: CASTVGGSTEAFF. For the CDR3, the DNA is TGTGCCAGCACCGTGGGGGGAAGCACTGAAGCTTTCTTT.

The chain employs TRBV10-3 and TRBJ1-5; the D gene is possibly TRBD1 (5 bases). Trimming shortened V by 3 bases and J by 10 bases, and 10 bases separated the two germline ends. The CDR3 runs to 12 residues. Germline V gene sequence: CDR1 ENHRY, CDR2 SYGVKD. The CDR3 protein is CAISDRVGPQHF. The DNA of the CDR3 is TGTGCCATCAGTGACAGGGTTGGCCCCCAGCATTTT.

The chain uses TRBV6-2 or TRBV6-3 and TRBJ1-1, with no clear D. Germline lookup yields CDR1 MNHEY and CDR2 SVGEGT. V shed 2 bases and J shed 1 base, with 5 bases lying between them. The CDR3 totals 13 residues. The CDR3 nucleotides are TGTGCCAGCAGTTACGTCCAGAACACTGAAGCTTTCTTT. Translation gives CASSYVQNTEAFF.

The chain recombines TRBV18 with TRBJ1-1; tentative D call: TRBD1 (5 bases). The germline V gene encodes CDR1 KGHSH and CDR2 LQKENI. The CDR3 runs to 15 residues. Trimming left V 3 bases short and J 0 bases short, with 11 bases between. The DNA for the CDR3 is TGTGCCAGCTCACCGCAACGGGGGTTGAACACTGAAGCTTTCTTT. It encodes CASSPQRGLNTEAFF.

The rearrangement links TRBV18 to TRBJ1-5; a weak D match, TRBD1 (5 bases). The CDR3 contains 15 residues. Per germline, CDR1 KGHSH and CDR2 LQKENI. V lost 6 bases, J lost 2 bases, and 14 bases lay in between. CDR3 sequence: CASSQGAVGNQPQHF. The CDR3 coding sequence is TGTGCCAGCTCCCAAGGGGCCGTTGGCAATCAGCCCCAGCATTTT.

J is TRBJ1-3 and V is TRBV18; the match to TRBD1 covers 12 bases. Germline V gene sequence: CDR1 KGHSH, CDR2 LQKENI. There are 21 residues in the CDR3. The ends lost 1 base at V and 0 bases at J; junction bases unmatched: 13. CDR3 coding DNA: TGTGCCAGCTCACCACGAGATGTCGGGACAGGGGGCCTGAGCTCTGGAAACACCATATATTTT. It is translated as CASSPRDVGTGGLSSGNTIYF.

V gene TRBV3-1 (or the pseudogene TRBV3-2) combines with J gene TRBJ2-6, with unresolved D. V was cut by 0 bases and J by 1 base, with 7 bases left in between. Germline V gene lookup returns CDR1 LGHDT and CDR2 YNNKEL (reference sequence). The CDR3 sequence is 16 residues long. CDR3 sequence: CASSQDLESGANVLTF. The CDR3 DNA sequence: TGTGCCAGCAGCCAAGATCTGGAGTCTGGGGCCAACGTCCTGACTTTC.

The V gene is TRBV6-2 or TRBV6-3, the J gene TRBJ1-5; D is ambiguous. This CDR3 region has 15 residues. Trimming took 5 bases from V and 1 from J, leaving 12 bases between them. Germline V gene lookup returns CDR1 MNHEY and CDR2 SVGEGT. The CDR3 here is CASSKGRLSNQPQHF. The CDR3 region has the DNA TGTGCCAGCAGTAAAGGCAGACTGAGCAATCAGCCCCAGCATTTT.

This chain links TRBV9 with TRBJ1-1; D possibly corresponds to TRBD1 (6 bases). Germline values: CDR1 SGDLS, CDR2 YYNGEE. The CDR3 is 16 residues long. V lost 3 bases to trimming and J lost 1 base, with 16 bases between them. The CDR3 protein is CASSANVQGRNTEAFF. DNA for the CDR3: TGTGCCAGCAGCGCCAATGTACAGGGAAGGAACACTGAAGCTTTCTTT.

V is TRBV18 and J is TRBJ1-2, with 7 nucleotides matching TRBD1. With 1 base clipped from V and 9 bases from J, the junction kept 5 bases outside the gene matches. Looked up from germline, CDR1 is KGHSH and CDR2 is LQKENI. This CDR3 is 13 amino acids long. The CDR3 DNA reads TGTGCCAGCTCACCACAGGGGGCTGGGAGCTACACCTTC. This gives the protein CASSPQGAGSYTF.

This clone was recorded only once. The chain combines TRBV27 with TRBJ1-3; 7 bases map to TRBD1. Trimming cost V 7 bases and J 0 bases; bases outside gene matches: 3. The CDR3 is 14 residues long. Looked up from germline, CDR1 is MNHEY and CDR2 is SMNVEV (reference sequence). The CDR3 reads CASIDRASGNTIYF. The CDR3 nucleotides read TGTGCCAGCATCGACAGGGCCTCTGGAAACACCATATATTTT.

This chain connects TRBV6-6 to TRBJ1-6; no clear D. Trimming removed 8 bases at V and 1 base at J, with 9 bases between. The germline gives CDR1 MNHNY, CDR2 SVGAGI (reference sequence). CDR3 length equals 14 residues. CDR3 nucleotide sequence: TGTGCCAGCCGACCCGGGTCCTATAATTCACCCCTCCACTTT. Its protein is CASRPGSYNSPLHF.

The CDR3 loop is CAWNSGFSYNEQFF. The CDR3 DNA reads TGTGCCTGGAATAGCGGTTTCTCCTACAATGAGCAGTTCTTC. The chain has TRBV30 and TRBJ2-1; TRBD2 might be the D (6 bases). Trimming shortened V by 4 bases and J by 0 bases, and 10 bases separated the two germline ends. This CDR3 has 14 amino acids. Germline V CDR1 and CDR2: GTSNPN, SVGIG (reference sequence).

This sequence joins TRBV19 and TRBJ2-6, with TRBD2 as a possible D gene (5 bases). CDR1 is LNHDA, CDR2 SQIVND, per germline (reference sequence). Trimming took off 10 bases at V and 0 bases at J, with 10 bases between the two ends. This CDR3 is 14 amino acids long. Here the CDR3 DNA reads TGTGCCACCAAAGGGAGCTCTGGGGCCAACGTCCTGACTTTC. Protein sequence: CATKGSSGANVLTF.

The chain carries TRBV5-1 and TRBJ2-1, with 7 bases lining up with TRBD1. V was pared by 1 base and J by 2 bases, with 3 bases of the junction left unmatched. This CDR3 is 15 amino acids long. The germline V gene encodes CDR1 SGHRS and CDR2 YFSETQ. CDR3 bases: TGCGCCAGCAGCTTGACGGGACAGACCTACAATGAGCAGTTCTTC. It codes for CASSLTGQTYNEQFF.

This chain joins TRBV5-5 and TRBJ1-5, with a possible D match to TRBD1 (6 bases). Germline V gene sequence: CDR1 SGHKS, CDR2 YYEKEE (reference sequence). V was pared by 0 bases and J by 7 bases, with 11 bases between. This CDR3 is 14 amino acids long. CDR3 in amino acids: CASSLAGGAQPQHF. Here the CDR3 DNA reads TGTGCCAGCAGCTTGGCCGGGGGGGCGCAGCCCCAGCATTTT.

The genes are TRBV9 and TRBJ1-6; the match to TRBD1 covers 8 bases. Germline V gene data show CDR1 as SGDLS and CDR2 as YYNGEE. J gave up 11 bases and V 3 bases, and 10 bases lay outside the gene matches. This CDR3 is 15 amino acids long. CDR3 protein: CASSEMTGARAPLHF. Written as DNA, the CDR3 is TGTGCCAGCAGCGAGATGACAGGGGCCCGGGCACCCCTCCACTTT.

V usage is TRBV7-2 and J usage is TRBJ2-3, with no clear D. Deletions cut 3 bases from V and 3 bases from J, with 7 bases between. This CDR3 has 13 residues. Per germline, CDR1 SGHTA and CDR2 FQGNSA. The CDR3 here is CASSFMETDTQYF. The DNA for the CDR3 is TGTGCCAGCAGCTTTATGGAGACAGATACGCAGTATTTT.

V usage is TRBV5-6 and J usage is TRBJ2-6; D gene ambiguous. This CDR3 spans 15 amino acids. V lost 0 bases to trimming and J lost 4 bases, with 8 bases between them. From germline, CDR1 is SGHDT and CDR2 YYEEEE. CDR3 sequence (DNA): TGTGCCAGCAGCTTGGGTCAGGTGGGGGCCAACGTCCTGACTTTC. Its protein is CASSLGQVGANVLTF.

This clone was seen a handful of times. This chain joins TRBV3-1 (or the pseudogene TRBV3-2) and TRBJ1-1; D unclear. Per germline, CDR1 LGHDT and CDR2 YNNKEL (reference sequence). V was shortened by 4 bases and J by 4 bases, with 16 bases between the two germline ends. The CDR3 sequence is 15 residues long. CDR3: CASSPSGSRPTEAFF. The CDR3 DNA reads TGTGCCAGCAGCCCGAGCGGGTCCCGACCCACTGAAGCTTTCTTT.

This chain links TRBV11-3 with TRBJ2-7; no definite D call. Trimming shortened V by 3 bases and J by 2 bases, and 14 bases separated the two germline ends. This CDR3 is built from 15 residues. The germline V gene encodes CDR1 SGHNT and CDR2 YENEEA. The CDR3 coding sequence is TGTGCCAGCAGCTTGCGTGGCGGTGATACCTACGAGCAGTACTTC. Its translation is CASSLRGGDTYEQYF.

The table lists this clone with a count of one. V usage is TRBV18 and J usage is TRBJ1-2; 9 nucleotides align to TRBD1. The V and J ends lost 0 bases and 4 bases, in that order; junction bases with no gene match: 9. The CDR3 spans 17 residues. Germline V gene sequence: CDR1 KGHSH, CDR2 LQKENI. CDR3: CASSPPSRDRATYGYTF. CDR3 nucleotide sequence: TGTGCCAGCTCACCACCGAGCCGGGACAGGGCGACCTATGGCTACACCTTC.